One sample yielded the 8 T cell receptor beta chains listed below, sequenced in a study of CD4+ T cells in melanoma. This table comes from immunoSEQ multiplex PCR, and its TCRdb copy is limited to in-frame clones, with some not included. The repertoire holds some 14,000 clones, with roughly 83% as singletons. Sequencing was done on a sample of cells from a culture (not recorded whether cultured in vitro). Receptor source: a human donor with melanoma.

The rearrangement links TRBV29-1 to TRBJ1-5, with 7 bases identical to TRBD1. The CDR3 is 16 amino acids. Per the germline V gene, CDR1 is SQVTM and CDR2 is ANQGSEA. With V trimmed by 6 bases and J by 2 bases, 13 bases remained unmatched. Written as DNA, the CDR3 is TGCAGCGTCGCCCAGGGGGGGTACGGAGGCAATCAGCCCCAGCATTTT. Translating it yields CSVAQGGYGGNQPQHF.

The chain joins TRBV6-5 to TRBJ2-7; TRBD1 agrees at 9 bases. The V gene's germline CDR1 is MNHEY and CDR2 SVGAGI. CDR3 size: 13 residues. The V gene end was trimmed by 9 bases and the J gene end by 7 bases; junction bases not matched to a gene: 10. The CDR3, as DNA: TGTGCCAGTGGAAGGACAGGGGCTGATGAGCAGTACTTC. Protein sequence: CASGRTGADEQYF.

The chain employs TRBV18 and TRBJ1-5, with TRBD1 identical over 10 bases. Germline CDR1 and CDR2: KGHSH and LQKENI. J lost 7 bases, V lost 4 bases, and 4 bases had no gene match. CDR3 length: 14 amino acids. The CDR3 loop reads CASSQTGGGQPQHF. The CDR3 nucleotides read TGTGCCAGCTCACAGACAGGGGGCGGACAGCCCCAGCATTTT.

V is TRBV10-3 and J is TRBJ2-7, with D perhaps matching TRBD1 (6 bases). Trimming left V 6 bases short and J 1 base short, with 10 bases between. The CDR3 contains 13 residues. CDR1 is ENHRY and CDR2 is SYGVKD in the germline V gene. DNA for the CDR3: TGTGCCATCAGGAAGGGGGTATCCTACGAGCAGTACTTC. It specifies CAIRKGVSYEQYF.

This chain's CDR3 is CASSSQGAYMRGYTF. DNA of the CDR3: TGTGCCAGCAGTTCACAGGGGGCGTATATGCGTGGCTACACCTTC. The genes are TRBV27 and TRBJ1-2; TRBD1 matches at 9 bases. The germline CDR1 and CDR2 sequences are MNHEY and SMNVEV (reference sequence). The CDR3 is made up of 15 amino acids. After removal of 4 bases from V and 7 bases from J, the junction contained 10 bases not matched to a gene.

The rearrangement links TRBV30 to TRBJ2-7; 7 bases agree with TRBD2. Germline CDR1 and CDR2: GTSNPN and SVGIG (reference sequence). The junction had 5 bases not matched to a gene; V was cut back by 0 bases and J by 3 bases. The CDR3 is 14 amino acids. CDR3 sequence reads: CAWSVGGGGYEQYF. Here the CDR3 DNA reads TGTGCCTGGAGTGTTGGGGGGGGTGGCTACGAGCAGTACTTC.

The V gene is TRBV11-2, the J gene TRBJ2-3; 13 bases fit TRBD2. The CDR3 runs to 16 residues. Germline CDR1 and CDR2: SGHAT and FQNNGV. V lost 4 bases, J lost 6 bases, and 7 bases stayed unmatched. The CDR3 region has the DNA TGTGCCAGCAGCTCGACTAGCGGGGGGTACCAGGATACGCAGTATTTT. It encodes CASSSTSGGYQDTQYF.

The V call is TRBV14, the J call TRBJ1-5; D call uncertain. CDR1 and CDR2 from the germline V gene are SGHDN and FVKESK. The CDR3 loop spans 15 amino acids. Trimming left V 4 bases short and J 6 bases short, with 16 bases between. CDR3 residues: CASSPRPYRGQPQHF. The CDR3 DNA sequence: TGTGCCAGCAGCCCCAGACCTTACCGCGGTCAGCCCCAGCATTTT. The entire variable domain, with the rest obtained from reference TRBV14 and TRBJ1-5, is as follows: EAGVTQFPSHSVIEKGQTVTLRCDPISGHDNLYWYRRVMGKEIKFLLHFVKESKQDESGMPNNRFLAERTGGTYSTLKVQPAELEDSGVYFCASSPRPYRGQPQHFGDGTRLSIL.